This passage covers 13 T cell receptor beta chains from one sample sequenced in a study of response to subunit inactivated influenza vaccine. TCRdb processed the RT-PCR reads anew with MiXCR; each CDR3 protein has one entry. The table has 150,000 to 200,000 distinct CDR3 sequences, around 12% seen once; the top ten hold 25% to 30%. These data also featured in a second study, about T cells expressing NK-cell markers. That paper states: TCR beta cDNA was made by 5'RACE template switching with UMIs.

The source material was CD8+ T cells sorted from PBMCs, sampled 11 to 12 days after vaccination. These receptors came from a man aged 45-60 years who received an inactivated influenza vaccine.

This clonotype was recorded a few times. CDR3 loop: CASSPEYSPLHF. The DNA of the CDR3 is TGTGCCAGCAGCCCGGAGTATTCACCCCTCCACTTT. V and J are TRBV9 and TRBJ1-6; D gene unclear. The CDR3 has 12 residues. V was trimmed by 4 bases and J by 8 bases, leaving 7 bases between them. Germline values: CDR1 SGDLS, CDR2 YYNGEE.

This chain uses TRBV30 with TRBJ1-3, with D unclear. CDR3 length equals 12 residues. Deletions cut 3 bases from V and 5 bases from J, with 8 bases between. Germline-derived CDR1 and CDR2 are GTSNPN and SVGIG (reference sequence). Here the CDR3 reads CAWSDSRNTIYF. The CDR3 DNA reads as TGTGCCTGGAGCGATTCAAGAAACACCATATATTTT.

Regarding this clonotype: The junction departs from the called germline gene at one end, perhaps through a read error. The chain couples TRBV7-7 to TRBJ2-3, with D unclear. The CDR3 sequence is 13 residues long. Germline lookup yields CDR1 SSHAT and CDR2 FNYEAQ (reference sequence). CDR3 region: CASSSSATDTQYF. Here the CDR3 DNA reads TGTGCTAGCAGCTCGTCGGCCACAGATACGCAGTATTTT.

The gene calls are TRBV27 and TRBJ2-7; D is possibly TRBD1 (6 bases). The V and J ends lost 6 bases and 0 bases respectively, with 15 bases between them. The CDR3 loop spans 15 amino acids. Germline CDR1 is MNHEY and CDR2 is SMNVEV (reference sequence). The CDR3 here is CASSRLGDNSYEQYF. The CDR3, as DNA: TGTGCCAGCAGCCGCTTAGGGGACAACTCCTACGAGCAGTACTTC.

The chain has TRBV20-1 and TRBJ1-1, with unresolved D. The CDR3 is 15 residues long. CDR1 DFQATT and CDR2 SNEGSKA come from the germline V gene (reference sequence). Trimming cost V 0 bases and J 0 bases, with 11 bases left between them. The DNA for the CDR3 is TGCAGTGCTAGAGATTACGCAGGAATGAACACTGAAGCTTTCTTT. It is translated as CSARDYAGMNTEAFF.

The CDR3 loop is CASSQPRDMNTGELFF. CDR3 sequence (DNA): TGCGCCAGCAGCCAACCCCGGGACATGAACACCGGGGAGCTGTTTTTT. V is TRBV4-3 and J is TRBJ2-2, with a weak D call TRBD1 (6 bases). The V and J ends lost 2 bases and 1 base respectively, with 11 bases between them. Germline assignment: CDR1 LGHNA and CDR2 YSLEER. CDR3 length equals 16 residues.

This clonotype came up many times. V and J are TRBV6-5 and TRBJ2-7; tentative D call: TRBD2 (7 bases). CDR1 is MNHEY, CDR2 SVGAGI, per germline. V was shortened by 4 bases and J by 6 bases, with 13 bases between the two germline ends. CDR3 size: 13 residues. The CDR3 loop reads CASSLGGGFEQYF. CDR3 in DNA: TGTGCCAGCAGTTTGGGAGGGGGGTTCGAGCAGTACTTC.

CDR3 region: CATSDLQRNNEQFF. CDR3 coding DNA: TGTGCCACCAGTGATTTGCAGAGAAACAATGAGCAGTTCTTC. The genes are TRBV24-1 and TRBJ2-1; unclear D gene. Trimming stripped 0 bases from V and 5 bases from J, with 7 bases between. The germline V gene has CDR1 KGHDR and CDR2 SFDVKD. The CDR3 is made up of 14 amino acids.

The CDR3 sequence: CASSLDTKNIQYF. The CDR3 DNA sequence: TGTGCCAGCAGCTTGGATACCAAAAACATTCAGTACTTC. The rearrangement links TRBV7-9 to TRBJ2-4, with no clear D. Germline assignment: CDR1 SEHNR and CDR2 FQNEAQ (reference sequence). V was trimmed by 3 bases and J by 2 bases, leaving 5 bases between them. This CDR3 region has 13 residues.

This clonotype was seen a handful of times. The chain links TRBV5-1 to TRBJ1-2; 8 positions match TRBD1. This CDR3 comprises 15 residues. J was trimmed by 6 bases and V by 7 bases; bases with no gene match: 14. Germline CDR1 SGHRS, CDR2 YFSETQ. Here the CDR3 reads CASQPYMAGGDGYTF. CDR3 DNA: TGCGCCAGCCAACCCTATATGGCAGGGGGCGATGGCTACACCTTC.

The J gene is TRBJ1-2, the V gene TRBV24-1, with TRBD1 identical over 9 bases. Germline loops: CDR1 KGHDR, CDR2 SFDVKD. This CDR3 region has 14 residues. J was trimmed by 8 bases and V by 4 bases; bases with no gene match: 7. CDR3 nucleotides: TGTGCCACCAGTGAACACCACAGGGGGCAGGGCTACACCTTC. Translated: CATSEHHRGQGYTF.

There are a few counts of this clonotype. The chain links TRBV5-1 to TRBJ2-7; D gene uncertain. V lost 3 bases and J lost 6, with 10 bases in between. The CDR3 runs to 12 residues. CDR1 is SGHRS and CDR2 is YFSETQ in the germline V gene. In DNA, the CDR3 is TGCGCCAGCAGCTGGATGGGTTCCGAGCAGTACTTC. This gives the protein CASSWMGSEQYF. The variable domain in full, with the rest retrieved from reference TRBV5-1 and TRBJ2-7, is KAGVTQTPRYLIKTRGQQVTLSCSPISGHRSVSWYQQTPGQGLQFLFEYFSETQRNKGNFPGRFSGRQFSNSRSEMNVSTLELGDSALYLCASSWMGSEQYFGPGTRLTVT.

The DNA for the CDR3 is TGTGCCAGCAGGGGGGGGGGTTATGAGCAGTTCTTC. It translates to CASRGGGYEQFF. The chain recombines TRBV9 with TRBJ2-1; 7 positions match TRBD2. CDR3 length: 12 residues. Trimming at V came to 5 bases and at J to 8 bases, leaving 4 bases not matched to a gene. The germline V gene has CDR1 SGDLS and CDR2 YYNGEE. The variable domain in full, completed from reference TRBV9 and TRBJ2-1, reads DSGVTQTPKHLITATGQRVTLRCSPRSGDLSVYWYQQSLDQGLQFLIQYYNGEERAKGNILERFSAQQFPDLHSELNLSSLELGDSALYFCASRGGGYEQFFGPGTRLTVL.